This T cell receptor beta chain originates from a study of blood T cell repertoires in COVID-19. Sequencing used immunoSEQ multiplex PCR; TCRdb keeps in-frame clones, though not all of them. This table has around 400,000 clones, roughly 86% appearing once. Trimming stripped 3 bases from V and 1 base from J, with 13 bases between. The CDR3 spans 15 residues. CDR1 and CDR2 from the germline V gene are SGHAT and FQDESV (reference sequence). Sequenced: peripheral blood. This sequence originates from a young woman with COVID-19, enrolled during active disease. The rearrangement joins TRBV11-1 to TRBJ2-7, with a possible D match to TRBD2 (6 bases). The CDR3, as DNA: TGTGCCAGCAGCTTTACTCTAGCGCCATCCTACGAGCAGTACTTC. This gives the protein CASSFTLAPSYEQYF.